The clone carrying this T cell receptor (beta chain) was seen more than once but under ten times. Its antigen is not identified. Between the trimmed V and J ends, which lost 1 base and 2 bases, there was a span of 12 bases. Germline lookup yields CDR1 MDHEN and CDR2 SYDVKM. This CDR3 comprises 15 residues. This entry is derived from a study of OX40 agonist ivuxolimab in advanced cancers. General study points: The study did not work out the antigen specificity of the expanded peripheral T cells. Compared with CD4+, CD8+ T cells on average had more expanded clones.

Enrollment shut out patients with autoimmune disease history or systemic immunosuppression. Drawing of blood for sampling happened at baseline, at cycle 4 day 1, and at cycle 7 day 1. Only in-frame clones appear in the TCRdb table, and some are missing; sequencing was by immunoSEQ multiplex PCR. Of 45,000 to 60,000 clones listed, about 89% are singletons. This sequence joins TRBV28 and TRBJ2-7, with TRBD1 as a possible D gene (6 bases). The TCR was taken from an adult with an advanced solid tumor such as melanoma, head and neck, liver or kidney cancer. Specimen: CD4+ or CD8+ T cells sorted from blood, collected in a trial of the OX40 agonist ivuxolimab. The CDR3 sequence: CASSLLQGSPYEQYF. The CDR3, as DNA: TGTGCCAGCAGTTTATTGCAGGGGAGCCCCTACGAGCAGTACTTC.